This paragraph covers one TCR beta chain sequence. The antigen it binds to is not known. Within one base of it there is no much larger clone, and no base qualities were kept. The sample holds other DNA sequences that translate to the same CDR3. This specimen comes from a study of cytomegalovirus exposure and HLA in healthy donors (dated by TCRdb to between 2016 and 2019). Concerning the study at large: In an earlier analysis of roughly 500 of the donors, roughly 300 Gb of sequence data and 95 million to 130 million unique TCR beta sequences from about 179 million T cells were reported. Among the roughly 400 genotyped donors, around 81% belonged to the genetic ancestry cluster associated with self-reported Caucasian donors. HLA typing included class I and class II loci at four-digit resolution. In the later analysis, no new phenotypic data were used to find candidate immune exposures; instead, reliance was placed on TCR beta sequences and their occurrence across donors. Genome-wide SNP genotypes for about 65% of the 666 donors were used in a later genetic analysis, which treated that subset as a discovery cohort. In addition to the first cohort of 666 subjects, a separate validation cohort of approximately 110 different subjects was used. Among about 390 genotyped donors of the cohort, an average of about 240,000 unique TCR beta nucleotide sequences were sequenced per donor, 15% to 20% of them non-productive. The study used immunosequencing to profile the T cell repertoires of 666 subjects and linked those repertoires to cytomegalovirus serostatus. Alongside the repertoire data, information on donor age, sex, ethnicity and CMV serostatus was compiled. All discovery cohort repertoires had been generated using a single sequencing platform. Roughly 5 DR-DQ haplotypes were treated as single units for association and clustering because of strong linkage in the cohort. The study aimed to test whether cataloging public T cell receptors could reveal signatures of past pathogen exposure. Typing coverage varied by locus: roughly 629-640 donors for A, B, C, DRB1 and DQB1; around 560 for DQA1; 606 for DPA1; 450 to 480 for DPB1. An early release covering just under 650 HLA-typed donors comprised 300 to 350 gigabases of sequencing data and tens of millions of unique TCR sequences. An earlier analysis of nearly 600 of the donors applied high-throughput TCR beta sequencing to assess whether each TCR beta V gene segment acted as functional or pseudogenic. To study patterns of TCR occurrence, a later analysis re-analyzed previously published TCR beta repertoires from 550 to 800 donors and added high-resolution HLA genotyping. To predict cytomegalovirus infection status, the study brought together high-throughput TCR immunosequencing, statistical association of individual TCRs with disease status, and machine learning.

Libraries were prepared through the immunoSEQ multiplex PCR assay. A mixture of 60 forward primers for TCR Vbeta segments and 13 reverse primers for TCR Jbeta segments was used in the multiplex PCR. The CDR3 region of rearranged TCR beta genes was amplified from genomic DNA with a multiplex PCR assay. Amplified TCR beta libraries were sequenced as 87-base-pair reads on the Illumina HiSeq System. For the original study's pipeline: A later analysis counted tens of millions of unique TCR beta chains across the 600 to 850 repertoires, and around 9.9 million of these chains were shared by at least two donors. Raw reads were error-corrected and collapsed into unique sequences with a nearest-neighbor algorithm that merged closely related sequences to remove PCR and sequencing errors. Alignment of CDR3 sequences to IMGT reference sequences was used to assign V, D and J gene segments. For a sequence to be retained, at least a six-nucleotide match to both a V gene segment and a J gene segment was required. A rearrangement was called productive if the CDR3 had no stop codons and remained in frame with V and J, and every other rearrangement was called non-productive. Following IMGT convention, CDR3 was defined as the stretch from the second conserved V-encoded cysteine up to the conserved J-encoded phenylalanine. In an earlier analysis of approximately 500 of the donors, sequences lacking an unambiguous match to a single V gene segment were excluded. In an earlier analysis of approximately 590 of the donors, a V segment was called functional when productive rearrangements were above 56.7%, and segregating when the standard deviation between donors exceeded 5%. A statistical classification framework was developed to diagnose cytomegalovirus status using the catalog of TCR beta chain sequences. In a later analysis, V and J genes were assigned by comparing TCR nucleotide sequences against IMGT/GENE-DB human TR gene sequences. In a later analysis, CDR3 sequences and most-parsimonious VDJ recombination scenarios were assigned using the TCRdist pipeline. In a later analysis, each TCR beta chain was defined by its CDR3 amino acid sequence together with its V-gene family, and reads without a unique V-gene family were excluded. To address suspected cross-contamination and a sequencing artifact, a later analysis removed 592 highly shared, low-generation-probability nucleotide sequences. In a later analysis, a clonal expansion index for each public chain was calculated from normalized within-repertoire ranks of inferred template counts. A later analysis computed generation probabilities with a VDJ recombination model fitted to out-of-frame rearrangements, and checked the results against IGoR. Hypergeometric tests were used in a later analysis to score TCR-TCR, TCR-HLA and TCR-CMV co-occurrence, with a repertoire-size bias correction applied to the TCR pairs. A later analysis estimated false discovery rates by permuting HLA or CMV assignments 20 times. In a later analysis, co-occurring TCRs were grouped using DBSCAN, and TCRdist sequence similarity was added for clustering within HLA-allele-positive subsets. Repertoires with fewer than 30,000 or more than 120,000 public chains were left out of co-occurrence clustering, as were about five repertoires with anomalous nucleotide sharing. TCRdb carries this immuneACCESS record with in-frame sequences only. Its versions omit some clonotypes, under half of them owing to an unresolved V gene in the studies checked, with the rest unexplained. D and trimming come from the DNA, and the V and J calls and clone size come from that table. The sample profile shows under 150,000 clones; 83% of them were found once. The ten largest account for roughly 1.2% of the sample.

Overall study outcomes, separate from this receptor: Some IMGT-functional V segments, including TRBV6-2 and TRBV6-3, could not be told apart with the 87-base-pair reads, so those segments were excluded. The cohort was sequenced for TCR beta chains only, and without alpha or paired-chain data the features that could be detected were limited. The classifier was reported to diagnose cytomegalovirus status with high specificity and sensitivity in both the original and validation cohorts. Immune exposure information for the cohort was limited to CMV serostatus. A further reported finding was that TCR beta sequences accurately predicted the HLA-A and HLA-B alleles for most subjects in the first cohort. Around 16 rarely observed V segments, including chromosome 9 orphons, were excluded from the earlier analysis of approximately 500 of the donors because counts were too low. In a later analysis, TCR association rates were found to vary across HLA loci, with the most associated TCRs seen for DRB1 alleles and the fewest for HLA-C alleles. A cluster of highly shared sequence variants was judged likely to be a technical artifact of the sequencing pipeline. Linkage disequilibrium might explain the correlated functional status among segregating V segments, but an unknown experimental factor could not be ruled out. Assigning TCR associations to individual alleles was difficult when HLA alleles, especially DR and DQ, strongly co-occurred. The authors suggested that the approach could potentially be extended to other disease states and immunological phenotypes. At a false discovery rate of 0.05, a later analysis linked 16,000 or so TCR beta sequences to specific HLA alleles. In a later analysis, several top co-occurrence clusters were reported to appear linked to parvovirus B19, influenza, CMV and Epstein-Barr virus. In an earlier analysis of some 550 of the donors, most TCR beta V segments were observed in productive rearrangements about 87% or about 30% of the time, broadly matching IMGT annotations. Because some donors lacked HLA typing at each locus, the association tests relied only on the typed subset. According to a later genetic analysis, donors in an Asian-associated ancestry cluster had fewer N-insertions in productive TCRs than the approximately 690-donor mean. A later genetic analysis associated a missense DCLRE1C variant with V-gene and J-gene trimming of TCR beta chains, and an independent cohort replicated the association. A later analysis found that most CMV-associated TCR beta chains appeared HLA-restricted, with HLA associations seemingly driven largely by CMV exposure. In vitro tests confirmed that three of the cytomegalovirus-associated TCR beta chains recognize cytomegalovirus antigens. Most TCR sequences were observed very rarely across donors, whereas some public TCRs were present in many individuals. In a later analysis, HLA-associated TCR beta chains showed more clonal expansion and lower generation probabilities than non-associated chains that were equally common. Presence/absence analyses assumed roughly uniform sequencing depth across donors, an assumption that may not hold. The study listed 164 TCR beta chains as associated with cytomegalovirus.

The cohort comprised several hundred healthy bone marrow donors. Cohort members were all nominally healthy when sampled, although unrecorded immune exposures were likely present. The donor was CMV seronegative and was included in the group of hundreds of seronegative cohort members. A peripheral blood sample was collected from each donor, and TCR beta sequencing was performed on peripheral blood mononuclear cells. Genomic DNA was extracted from the blood cell samples with the Qiagen DNeasy Blood Extraction Kit. Measured from the cysteine to the phenylalanine, the CDR3 is 17 residues long. The read is trimmed to its CDR3 DNA, 51 bases read in frame from base 1. As encoded in the germline V gene, CDR1 is MNHNS while CDR2 is SASEGT. Unmatched junction bases come to 6, with V trimmed by 3 bases and J by 1 base.

The clonotype originates from a girl aged 2-10 years in good health and CMV-seronegative. The receptor chain draws on TRBV6-1 and TRBJ2-4; 10 nucleotides in the junction match TRBD1. The sample was PBMCs. The DNA is as follows: TGTGCCAGCAGTGAGACCGGGACAGGGGTGGCCAAAAACATTCAGTACTTC. The encoded protein is CASSETGTGVAKNIQYF.